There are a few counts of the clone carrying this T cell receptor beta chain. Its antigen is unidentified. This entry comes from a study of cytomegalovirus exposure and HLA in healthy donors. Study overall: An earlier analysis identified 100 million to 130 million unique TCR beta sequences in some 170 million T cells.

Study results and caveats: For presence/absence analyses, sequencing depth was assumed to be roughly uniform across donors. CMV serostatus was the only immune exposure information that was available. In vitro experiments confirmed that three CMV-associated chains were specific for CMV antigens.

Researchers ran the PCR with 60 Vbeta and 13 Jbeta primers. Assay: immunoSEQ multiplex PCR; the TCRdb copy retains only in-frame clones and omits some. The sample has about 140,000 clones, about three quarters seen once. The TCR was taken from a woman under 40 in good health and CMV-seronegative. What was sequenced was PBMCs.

This CDR3 reads CASSEAPVRVGANTIYF. DNA for the CDR3: TGTGCCAGCAGTGAAGCTCCGGTCCGGGTGGGGGCAAACACCATATATTTT. V gene TRBV6-1 combines with J gene TRBJ1-3, with D possibly being TRBD1 (6 bases). Trimming removed 0 bases from V and 6 bases from J, with 18 bases in between. Germline values: CDR1 MNHNS, CDR2 SASEGT. The CDR3 consists of 17 residues.